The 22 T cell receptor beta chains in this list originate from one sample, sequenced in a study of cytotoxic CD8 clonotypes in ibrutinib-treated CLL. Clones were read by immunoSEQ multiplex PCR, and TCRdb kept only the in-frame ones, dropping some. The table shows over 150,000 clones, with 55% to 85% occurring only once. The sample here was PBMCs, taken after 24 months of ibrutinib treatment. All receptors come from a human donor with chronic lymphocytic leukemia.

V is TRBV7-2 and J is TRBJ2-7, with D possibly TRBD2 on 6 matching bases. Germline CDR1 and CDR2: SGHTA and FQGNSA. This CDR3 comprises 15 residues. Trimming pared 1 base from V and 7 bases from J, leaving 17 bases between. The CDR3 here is CASSLVPEGYGEQYF. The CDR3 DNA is TGTGCCAGCAGCTTAGTTCCGGAGGGCTACGGGGAGCAGTACTTC.

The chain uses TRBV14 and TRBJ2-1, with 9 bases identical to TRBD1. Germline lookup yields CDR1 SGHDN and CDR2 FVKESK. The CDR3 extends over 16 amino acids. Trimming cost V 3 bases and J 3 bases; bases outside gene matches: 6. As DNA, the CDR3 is TGTGCCAGCAGCCAGGCGGACAGGGGTTACTACAATGAGCAGTTCTTC. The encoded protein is CASSQADRGYYNEQFF.

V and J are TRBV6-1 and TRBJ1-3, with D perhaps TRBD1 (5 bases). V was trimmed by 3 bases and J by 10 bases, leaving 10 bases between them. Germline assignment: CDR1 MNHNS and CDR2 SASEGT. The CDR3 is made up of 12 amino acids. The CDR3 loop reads CASSDTGVTIYF. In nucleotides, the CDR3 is TGTGCCAGCAGTGACACAGGCGTAACCATATATTTT.

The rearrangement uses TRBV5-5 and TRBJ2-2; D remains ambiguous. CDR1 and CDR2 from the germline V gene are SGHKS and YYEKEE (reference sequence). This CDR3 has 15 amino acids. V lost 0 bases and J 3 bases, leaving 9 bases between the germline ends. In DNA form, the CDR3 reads TGTGCCAGCAGCTTGGGACTCACGTACACCGGGGAGCTGTTTTTT. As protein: CASSLGLTYTGELFF.

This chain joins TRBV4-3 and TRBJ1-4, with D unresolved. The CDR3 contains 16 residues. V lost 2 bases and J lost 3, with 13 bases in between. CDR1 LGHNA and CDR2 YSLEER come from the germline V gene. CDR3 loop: CASSQMEGFSNEKLFF. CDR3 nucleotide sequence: TGCGCCAGCAGCCAAATGGAAGGATTTTCTAATGAAAAACTGTTTTTT.

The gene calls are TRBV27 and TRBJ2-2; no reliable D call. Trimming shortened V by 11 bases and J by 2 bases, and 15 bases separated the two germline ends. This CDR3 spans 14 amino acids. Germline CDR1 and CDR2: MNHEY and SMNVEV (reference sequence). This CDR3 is CASSPQENTGELFF. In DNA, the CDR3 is TGTGCCTCAAGCCCCCAAGAAAACACCGGGGAGCTGTTTTTT.

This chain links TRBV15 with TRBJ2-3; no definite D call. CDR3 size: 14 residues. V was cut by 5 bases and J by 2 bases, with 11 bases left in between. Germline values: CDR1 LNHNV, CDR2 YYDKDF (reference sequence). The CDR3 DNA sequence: TGTGCCACCAGCGTTGGGCAGACCACAGATACGCAGTATTTT. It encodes CATSVGQTTDTQYF.

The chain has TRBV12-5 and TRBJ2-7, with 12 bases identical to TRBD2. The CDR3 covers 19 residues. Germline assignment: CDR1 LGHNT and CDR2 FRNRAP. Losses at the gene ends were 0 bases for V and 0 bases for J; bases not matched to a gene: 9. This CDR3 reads CASGLVRGLAGGSSYEQYF. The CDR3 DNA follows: TGTGCTAGTGGTTTGGTAAGGGGGCTAGCGGGAGGGAGCTCCTACGAGCAGTACTTC.

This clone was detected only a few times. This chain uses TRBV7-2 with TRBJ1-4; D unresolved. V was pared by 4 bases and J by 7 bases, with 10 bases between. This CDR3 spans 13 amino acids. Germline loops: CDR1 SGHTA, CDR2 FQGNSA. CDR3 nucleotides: TGTGCCAGCAGCTCTCCACCAAGTGAAAAACTGTTTTTT. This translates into CASSSPPSEKLFF.

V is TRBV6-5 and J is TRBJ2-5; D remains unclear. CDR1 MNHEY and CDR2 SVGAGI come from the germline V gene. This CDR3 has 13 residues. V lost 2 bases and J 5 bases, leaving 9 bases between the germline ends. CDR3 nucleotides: TGTGCCAGCAGTTACCGTCGATGGGAGACCCAGTACTTC. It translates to CASSYRRWETQYF.

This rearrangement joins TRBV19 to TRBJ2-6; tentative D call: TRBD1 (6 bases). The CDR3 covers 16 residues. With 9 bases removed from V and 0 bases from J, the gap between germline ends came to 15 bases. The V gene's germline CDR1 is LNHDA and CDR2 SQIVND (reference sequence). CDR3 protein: CASGQFGSSGANVLTF. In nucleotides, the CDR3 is TGTGCCAGCGGACAGTTTGGTTCCTCTGGGGCCAACGTCCTGACTTTC.

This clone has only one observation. The CDR3 coding sequence is TGCGCCAGCAGCCAAGATTCCCAGGGGGCTGAAGCTTTCTTT. Translation gives CASSQDSQGAEAFF. The chain links TRBV4-3 to TRBJ1-1; TRBD1 agrees at 7 bases. The CDR3 is 14 residues long. The V gene end was trimmed by 0 bases and the J gene end by 6 bases; junction bases not matched to a gene: 4. Germline lookup yields CDR1 LGHNA and CDR2 YSLEER.

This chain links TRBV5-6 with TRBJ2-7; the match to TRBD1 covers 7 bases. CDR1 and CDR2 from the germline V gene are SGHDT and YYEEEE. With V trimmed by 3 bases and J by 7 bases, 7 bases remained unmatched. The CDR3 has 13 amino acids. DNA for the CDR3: TGTGCCAGCAGCTCACGACAGGGTGGTGAGCAGTACTTC. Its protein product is CASSSRQGGEQYF.

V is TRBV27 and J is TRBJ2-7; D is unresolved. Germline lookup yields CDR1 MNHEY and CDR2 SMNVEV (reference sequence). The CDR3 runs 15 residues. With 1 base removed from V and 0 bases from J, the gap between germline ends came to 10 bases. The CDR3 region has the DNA TGTGCCAGCAGTTTATACCTAGTTAACTCCTACGAGCAGTACTTC. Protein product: CASSLYLVNSYEQYF.

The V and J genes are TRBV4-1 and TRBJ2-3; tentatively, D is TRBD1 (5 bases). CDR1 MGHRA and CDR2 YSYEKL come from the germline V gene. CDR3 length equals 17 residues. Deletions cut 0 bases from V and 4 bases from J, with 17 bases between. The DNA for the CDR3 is TGCGCCAGCAGCCAAGATGGGGCTACACGTTACGCAGATACGCAGTATTTT. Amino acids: CASSQDGATRYADTQYF.

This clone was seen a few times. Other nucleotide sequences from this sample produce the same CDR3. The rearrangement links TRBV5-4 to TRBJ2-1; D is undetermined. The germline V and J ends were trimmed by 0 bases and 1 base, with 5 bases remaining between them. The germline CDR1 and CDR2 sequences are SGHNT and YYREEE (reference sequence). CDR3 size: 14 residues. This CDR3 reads CASSLDRSYNEQFF. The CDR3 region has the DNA TGTGCCAGCAGCTTGGACAGATCCTACAATGAGCAGTTCTTC.

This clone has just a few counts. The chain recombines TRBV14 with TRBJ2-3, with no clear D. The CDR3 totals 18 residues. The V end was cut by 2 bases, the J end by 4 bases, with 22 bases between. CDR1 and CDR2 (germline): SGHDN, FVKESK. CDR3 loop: CASSQTPAVMPFADTQYF. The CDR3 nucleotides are TGTGCCAGCAGCCAAACCCCGGCAGTGATGCCGTTCGCAGATACGCAGTATTTT.

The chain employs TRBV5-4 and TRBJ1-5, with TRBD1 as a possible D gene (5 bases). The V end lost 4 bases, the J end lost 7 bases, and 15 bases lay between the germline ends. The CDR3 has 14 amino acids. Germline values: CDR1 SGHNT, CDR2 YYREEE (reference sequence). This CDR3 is CASSVTGTGQPQHF. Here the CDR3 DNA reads TGTGCCAGCAGCGTAACCGGGACGGGGCAGCCCCAGCATTTT. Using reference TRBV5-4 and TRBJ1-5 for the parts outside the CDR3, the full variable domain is ETGVTQSPTHLIKTRGQQVTLRCSSQSGHNTVSWYQQALGQGPQFIFQYYREEENGRGNFPPRFSGLQFPNYSSELNVNALELDDSALYLCASSVTGTGQPQHFGDGTRLSIL.

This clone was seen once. The CDR3 loop is CASSLSGVGAEAFF. The DNA for the CDR3 is TGTGCCAGCAGTTTATCGGGGGTCGGGGCTGAAGCTTTCTTT. The genes are TRBV28 and TRBJ1-1; weak D call: TRBD1 (5 bases). The ends were cut back, 1 base at V and 6 bases at J, with 12 bases in the middle. This CDR3 comprises 14 residues. Germline lookup yields CDR1 MDHEN and CDR2 SYDVKM.

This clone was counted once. CDR3 region: CASSFPGTGYEQYF. Here the CDR3 DNA reads TGCGCCAGCAGCTTTCCCGGGACAGGCTACGAGCAGTACTTC. The chain recombines TRBV5-1 with TRBJ2-7; 8 positions match TRBD1. Germline V gene data show CDR1 as SGHRS and CDR2 as YFSETQ. After removal of 2 bases from V and 3 bases from J, the junction contained 4 bases not matched to a gene. CDR3 size: 14 residues.

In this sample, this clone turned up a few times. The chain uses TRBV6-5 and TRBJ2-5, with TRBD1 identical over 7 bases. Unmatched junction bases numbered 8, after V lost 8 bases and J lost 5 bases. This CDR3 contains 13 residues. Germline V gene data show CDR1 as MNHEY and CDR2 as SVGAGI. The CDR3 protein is CASGRGKWETQYF. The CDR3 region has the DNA TGTGCCAGCGGCAGGGGGAAGTGGGAGACCCAGTACTTC.

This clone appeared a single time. CDR3 loop: CASSEIGGDEAFF. The CDR3 DNA is TGTGCCAGCAGTGAGATAGGCGGCGATGAAGCTTTCTTT. The chain couples TRBV2 to TRBJ1-1; the D is unclear. The germline gives CDR1 SNHLY, CDR2 FYNNEI. V dropped 3 bases and J dropped 7 bases, with 12 bases sitting between them. The CDR3 consists of 13 residues.